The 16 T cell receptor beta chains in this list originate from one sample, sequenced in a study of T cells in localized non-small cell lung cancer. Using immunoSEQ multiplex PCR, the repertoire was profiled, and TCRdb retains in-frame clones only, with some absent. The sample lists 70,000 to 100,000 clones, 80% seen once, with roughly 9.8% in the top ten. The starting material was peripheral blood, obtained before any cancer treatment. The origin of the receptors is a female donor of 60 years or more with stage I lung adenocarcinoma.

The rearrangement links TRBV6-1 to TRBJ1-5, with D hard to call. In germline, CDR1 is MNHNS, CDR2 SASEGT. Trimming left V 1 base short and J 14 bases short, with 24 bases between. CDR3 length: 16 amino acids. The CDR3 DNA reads TGTGCCAGCAGTGAAGTCGGCAGTCGGGTCCTTCGTCGAAAGCATTTT. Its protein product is CASSEVGSRVLRRKHF.

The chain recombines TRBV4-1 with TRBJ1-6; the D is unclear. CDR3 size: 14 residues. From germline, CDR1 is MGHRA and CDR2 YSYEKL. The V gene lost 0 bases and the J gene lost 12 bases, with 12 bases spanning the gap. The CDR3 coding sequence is TGCGCCAGCAGCCAAGATCAGCGCGTACGACCCCTCCACTTT. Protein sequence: CASSQDQRVRPLHF.

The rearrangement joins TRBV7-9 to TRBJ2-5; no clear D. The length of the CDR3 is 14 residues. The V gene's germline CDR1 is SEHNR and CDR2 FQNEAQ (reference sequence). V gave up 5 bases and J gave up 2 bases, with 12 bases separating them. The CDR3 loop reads CASSPGRKQETQYF. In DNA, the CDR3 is TGTGCCAGCAGCCCCGGGCGGAAACAAGAGACCCAGTACTTC.

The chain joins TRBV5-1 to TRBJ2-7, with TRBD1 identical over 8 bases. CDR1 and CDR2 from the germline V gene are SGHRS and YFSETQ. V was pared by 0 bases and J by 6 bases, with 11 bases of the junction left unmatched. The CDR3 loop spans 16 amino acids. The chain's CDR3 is CASSLGDRRGAREQYF. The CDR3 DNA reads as TGCGCCAGCAGCTTGGGGGACAGGCGAGGGGCTCGCGAGCAGTACTTC.

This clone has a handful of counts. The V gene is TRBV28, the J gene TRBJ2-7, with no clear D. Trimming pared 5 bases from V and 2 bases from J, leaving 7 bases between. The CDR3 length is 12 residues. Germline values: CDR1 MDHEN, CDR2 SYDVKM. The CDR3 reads CASSPSAYEQYF. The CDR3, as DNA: TGTGCCAGCAGTCCCTCGGCCTACGAGCAGTACTTC.

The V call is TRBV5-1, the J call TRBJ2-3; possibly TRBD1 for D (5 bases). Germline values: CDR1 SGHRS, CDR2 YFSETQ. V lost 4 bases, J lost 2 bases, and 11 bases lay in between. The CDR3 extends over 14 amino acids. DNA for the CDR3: TGCGCCAGCAGCGGCCCACAGGTCACAGATACGCAGTATTTT. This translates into CASSGPQVTDTQYF.

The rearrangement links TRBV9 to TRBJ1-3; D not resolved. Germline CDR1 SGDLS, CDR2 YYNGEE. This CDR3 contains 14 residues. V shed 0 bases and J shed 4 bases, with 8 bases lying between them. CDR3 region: CASSVGVEGNTIYF. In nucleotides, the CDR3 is TGTGCCAGCAGCGTAGGAGTAGAGGGAAACACCATATATTTT. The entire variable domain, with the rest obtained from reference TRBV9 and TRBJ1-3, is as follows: DSGVTQTPKHLITATGQRVTLRCSPRSGDLSVYWYQQSLDQGLQFLIQYYNGEERAKGNILERFSAQQFPDLHSELNLSSLELGDSALYFCASSVGVEGNTIYFGEGSWLTVV.

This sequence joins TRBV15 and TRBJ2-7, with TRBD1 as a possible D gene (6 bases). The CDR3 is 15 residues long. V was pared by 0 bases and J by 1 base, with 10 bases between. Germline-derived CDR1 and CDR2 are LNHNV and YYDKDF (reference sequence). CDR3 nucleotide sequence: TGTGCCACCAGCAGAGAATTAGGGGGTTCCTACGAGCAGTACTTC. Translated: CATSRELGGSYEQYF.

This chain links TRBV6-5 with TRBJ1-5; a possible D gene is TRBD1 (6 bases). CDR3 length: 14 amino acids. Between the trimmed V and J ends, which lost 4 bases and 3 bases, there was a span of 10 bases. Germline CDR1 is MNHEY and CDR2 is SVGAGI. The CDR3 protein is CASSSGAINQPQHF. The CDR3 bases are TGTGCCAGCAGTTCAGGGGCCATCAATCAGCCCCAGCATTTT.

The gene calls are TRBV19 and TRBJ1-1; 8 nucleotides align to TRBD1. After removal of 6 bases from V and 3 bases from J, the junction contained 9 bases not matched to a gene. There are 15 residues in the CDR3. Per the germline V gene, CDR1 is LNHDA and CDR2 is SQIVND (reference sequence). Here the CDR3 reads CASSAWTGRDTEAFF. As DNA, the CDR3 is TGTGCCAGTAGCGCTTGGACAGGGCGGGACACTGAAGCTTTCTTT. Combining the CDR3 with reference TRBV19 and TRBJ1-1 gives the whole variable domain DGGITQSPKYLFRKEGQNVTLSCEQNLNHDAMYWYRQDPGQGLRLIYYSQIVNDFQKGDIAEGYSVSREKKESFPLTVTSAQKNPTAFYLCASSAWTGRDTEAFFGQGTRLTVV.

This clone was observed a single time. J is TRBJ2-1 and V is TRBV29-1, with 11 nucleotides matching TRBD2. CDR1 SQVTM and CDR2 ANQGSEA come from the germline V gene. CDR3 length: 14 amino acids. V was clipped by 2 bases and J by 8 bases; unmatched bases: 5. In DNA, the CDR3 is TGCAGCGTTGAACAACCGGGACTAGCGGATGAGCAGTTCTTC. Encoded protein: CSVEQPGLADEQFF.

CDR3 nucleotide sequence: TGTGCCAGCAGTTCACAGGGAAACTATGGCTACACCTTC. Amino acid sequence: CASSSQGNYGYTF. This rearrangement joins TRBV27 to TRBJ1-2; weak D call: TRBD1 (6 bases). The length of the CDR3 is 13 residues. The germline V gene encodes CDR1 MNHEY and CDR2 SMNVEV (reference sequence). Trimming cost V 4 bases and J 2 bases, with 8 bases left between them.

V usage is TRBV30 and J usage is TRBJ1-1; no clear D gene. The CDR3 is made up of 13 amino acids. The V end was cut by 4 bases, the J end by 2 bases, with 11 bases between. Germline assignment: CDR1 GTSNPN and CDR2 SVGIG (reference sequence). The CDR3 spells CAWTRTFNTEAFF. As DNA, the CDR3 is TGTGCCTGGACGAGGACTTTTAACACTGAAGCTTTCTTT.

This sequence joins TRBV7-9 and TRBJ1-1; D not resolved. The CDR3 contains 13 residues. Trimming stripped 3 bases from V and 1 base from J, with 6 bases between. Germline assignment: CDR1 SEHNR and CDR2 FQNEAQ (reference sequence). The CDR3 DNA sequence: TGTGCCAGCAGCTTGCCAGCGAACACTGAAGCTTTCTTT. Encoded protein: CASSLPANTEAFF.

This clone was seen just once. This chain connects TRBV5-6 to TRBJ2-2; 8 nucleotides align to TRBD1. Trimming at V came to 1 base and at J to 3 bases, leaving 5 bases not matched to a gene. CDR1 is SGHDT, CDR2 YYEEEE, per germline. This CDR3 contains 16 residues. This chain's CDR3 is CASSLQGAWYTGELFF. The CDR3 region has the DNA TGTGCCAGCAGCTTGCAGGGGGCGTGGTACACCGGGGAGCTGTTTTTT.

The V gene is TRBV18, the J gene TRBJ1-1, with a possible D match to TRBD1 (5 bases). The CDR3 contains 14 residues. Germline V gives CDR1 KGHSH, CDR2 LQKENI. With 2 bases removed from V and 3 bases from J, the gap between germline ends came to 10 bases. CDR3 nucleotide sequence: TGTGCCAGCTCACCAGGTCAGGGCTACACTGAAGCTTTCTTT. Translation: CASSPGQGYTEAFF.